This T cell receptor beta chain is from a study of shared clonotypes between healthy human individuals. Findings and limits, study-wide: Non-shared clonotypes showed lower generation probabilities than clonotypes common to all four donors. Rarefaction curves obtained for sorted subsets showed sequencing incomplete despite large depth.

About this clone: As yet, its antigen is unknown.

Assay used: immunoSEQ multiplex PCR; TCRdb lists only in-frame clones, some missing. The table has 600,000 to 750,000 clones, 60% to 80% seen once; the top ten hold 1.8%. Material: memory CD4+ T cells sorted from blood. Subset here: CD45RA-negative fraction. The receptor was isolated from a woman aged 25 to 39 in good health.

CDR3 residues: CAISVNERTDTQYF. For the CDR3, the DNA is TGTGCCATCAGTGTTAACGAAAGGACAGATACGCAGTATTTT. The V call is TRBV10-3, the J call TRBJ2-3; D not certain. The CDR3 sequence is 14 residues long. V was cut by 4 bases and J by 3 bases, with 11 bases left in between. From germline, CDR1 is ENHRY and CDR2 SYGVKD.